A single sample is the source of the 18 T cell receptor beta chains below, sequenced in a study of T-cell reconstitution after alpha-beta-depleted transplantation in children (TCRdb year 2016). This specimen's treatment or condition label, per the study, means: allogeneic hematopoietic cell transplantation with graft depleted of TCRalphabeta T cells and CD19 B cells. Library method: PCR. Sequencing was carried out with an Illumina HiSeq 2500. TCR library preparation used molecular barcoding, with unique molecular identifiers applied to normalize quantification of the TCRbeta repertoire. TCRdb redid the processing of the public reads, applying fastp at Q25 and MiXCR, and retained in-frame beta chains. Every distinct CDR3 protein forms one entry, paired with its most common genes and DNA. The sample table holds 500,000 or so distinct CDR3 sequences, of which roughly an eighth were seen once. The top ten constitute 12% to 15% of the sample.

This material consisted of PBMCs, mostly from graft donor cells, taken 180 days after TCRalphabeta/CD19-depleted stem cell transplant. The source is a female patient under 10 years old who had a stem cell transplant for aplastic anemia, so the T cells may come from the graft donor.

The V gene is TRBV7-6, the J gene TRBJ2-7, with D perhaps being TRBD1 or TRBD2 (6 bases each). This CDR3 contains 16 residues. Per the germline V gene, CDR1 is SGHVS and CDR2 is FNYEAQ. V dropped 4 bases and J dropped 2 bases, with 18 bases sitting between them. The CDR3 bases are TGTGCCAGCAGCTCCTCCTGGGGGGCAAACCCCTACGAGCAGTACTTC. Protein sequence: CASSSSWGANPYEQYF.

The V and J genes are TRBV21-1 and TRBJ2-7; the table's D call, TRBD1, has no DNA check behind it. TRBV21-1 is listed as a pseudogene. CDR3 length: 16 residues. CDR3 coding DNA: TGTGCCAGCCCTAGGACAGGGGGCGCGAGTTTCCACGAGCAGTACTTC. Residues: CASPRTGGASFHEQYF.

The genes are TRBV7-2 and TRBJ1-1; 9 bases are a match to TRBD1. J gave up 0 bases and V 1 base, and 3 bases lay outside the gene matches. Germline CDR1 reads SGHTA; CDR2 reads FQGNSA. The CDR3 spans 16 residues. The DNA of the CDR3 is TGTGCCAGCAGCTTAGAAAGGACAGGGGTGAACACTGAAGCTTTCTTT. This gives the protein CASSLERTGVNTEAFF.

In regard to this clonotype: Compared with germline, one end of the junction differs, possibly owing to a read error. The chain combines TRBV28 with TRBJ2-3, with 12 nucleotides matching TRBD2. Germline values: CDR1 MDHEN, CDR2 SYDVKM. The CDR3 has 18 amino acids. The CDR3, as DNA: TGTGCCAGCAGTTTATTACCCATGACTAGCGGGAGCATAGATACGCAGTATTTT. This gives the protein CASSLLPMTSGSIDTQYF.

This clonotype was seen just once. This chain links TRBV6-2 or TRBV6-3 with TRBJ1-2, with 7 positions matching TRBD1. The CDR3 length is 16 residues. The V gene end was trimmed by 2 bases and the J gene end by 5 bases; junction bases not matched to a gene: 11. Germline V gives CDR1 MNHEY, CDR2 SVGEGT. CDR3 coding DNA: TGTGCCAGCAGTTACCCAAGGGGGCTCTGGGATTATGGCTACACCTTC. Its protein product is CASSYPRGLWDYGYTF.

The genes are TRBV7-2 and TRBJ1-4; the D is unclear. The CDR3 consists of 17 residues. Trimming took 1 base from V and 8 from J, leaving 20 bases between them. Looked up from germline, CDR1 is SGHTA and CDR2 is FQGNSA. CDR3 bases: TGTGCCAGCAGCTTAGGACGTTTGGGTGAGAGAATCGAAAAACTGTTTTTT. Encoded protein: CASSLGRLGERIEKLFF.

This clonotype was observed a handful of times. CDR3 in DNA: TGCGCCAGCAGCCATGTTCCCCTGGAGAATGGCTACACCTTC. It yields the protein CASSHVPLENGYTF. The chain joins TRBV4-3 to TRBJ1-2; D unresolved. This CDR3 region has 14 residues. Trimming removed 3 bases at V and 6 bases at J, with 14 bases between. The germline V gene encodes CDR1 LGHNA and CDR2 YSLEER.

The chain recombines TRBV7-9 with TRBJ1-2, with TRBD1 matching over 11 bases. The CDR3 length is 14 residues. The V gene's germline CDR1 is SEHNR and CDR2 FQNEAQ (reference sequence). Germline trimming cut 4 bases from V and 8 bases from J; bases unmatched to any gene: 6. CDR3 nucleotide sequence: TGTGCCAGCAGCTCGATGGACAGGGGGCGAGGCTACACCTTC. It codes for CASSSMDRGRGYTF.

This clonotype was recorded a few times. The chain couples TRBV28 to TRBJ2-7; D is undetermined. Trimming took 8 bases from V and 0 from J, leaving 14 bases between them. Germline values: CDR1 MDHEN, CDR2 SYDVKM. CDR3 length: 14 amino acids. CDR3 DNA sequence: TGTGCCAGCCGATGGACGCGCAGCTCCTACGAGCAGTACTTC. Its protein product is CASRWTRSSYEQYF.

This clonotype occurred a few times. The chain is built from TRBV4-3 and TRBJ2-5; the match to TRBD2 covers 9 bases. The V gene's germline CDR1 is LGHNA and CDR2 YSLEER. Trimming at V came to 1 base and at J to 5 bases, leaving 8 bases not matched to a gene. The CDR3 has 16 residues. The CDR3: CASSQAPSGNLETQYF. CDR3 DNA sequence: TGCGCCAGCAGCCAAGCGCCTAGCGGGAATCTGGAGACCCAGTACTTC.

V and J are TRBV20-1 and TRBJ2-2; D may be TRBD1 or TRBD2 (5 bases each). The CDR3 runs 14 residues. Germline V gene lookup returns CDR1 DFQATT and CDR2 SNEGSKA (reference sequence). V gave up 6 bases and J gave up 4 bases, with 15 bases separating them. CDR3 protein: CSARRGPSTGELFF. The CDR3, as DNA: TGCAGTGCCCGCCGGGGACCCAGCACCGGGGAGCTGTTTTTT.

With respect to this clonotype: At one of its ends the junction is not consistent with the germline gene, which may arise from a read error. This rearrangement joins TRBV29-1 to TRBJ2-4; D is perhaps TRBD1 or TRBD2 (6 bases each). Germline V gives CDR1 SQVTM, CDR2 ANQGSEA. This CDR3 has 14 residues. The DNA for the CDR3 is TGCAGCGTTGCTCTAGGGGGAGGTAAAAACAGTCAGTACTTC. Translated: CSVALGGGKNSQYF.

In this sample, this clonotype turned up a few times. The J gene is TRBJ2-5, the V gene TRBV9; TRBD2 agrees at 12 bases. CDR3 length equals 17 residues. Germline trimming cut 4 bases from V and 5 bases from J; bases unmatched to any gene: 12. The V gene's germline CDR1 is SGDLS and CDR2 YYNGEE. CDR3 loop: CASSSRAWTSGIETQYF. CDR3 DNA sequence: TGTGCCAGCAGCTCGAGAGCGTGGACTAGCGGGATTGAGACCCAGTACTTC.

There are a few counts of this clonotype. This chain uses TRBV11-2 with TRBJ2-7, with 7 bases matching TRBD1. Trimming at V came to 5 bases and at J to 1 base, leaving 8 bases not matched to a gene. Germline V gene data show CDR1 as SGHAT and CDR2 as FQNNGV. This CDR3 spans 15 amino acids. CDR3 protein: CASSLTLQGSYEQYF. The CDR3, as DNA: TGTGCCAGCAGCCTCACCCTACAGGGGTCCTACGAGCAGTACTTC.

This sequence joins TRBV7-3 and TRBJ2-2; 14 positions agree with TRBD2. The V and J ends lost 4 bases and 5 bases, in that order; junction bases with no gene match: 6. CDR1 is SGHTA, CDR2 FQGTGA, per germline. The CDR3 is 17 residues long. The CDR3 sequence: CASSSPGLAGGTGELFF. CDR3 DNA: TGTGCCAGCAGCTCCCCAGGACTAGCGGGAGGAACCGGGGAGCTGTTTTTT.

This clonotype was counted a few times. This rearrangement joins TRBV29-1 to TRBJ2-2, with D possibly being TRBD1 or TRBD2 (6 bases each). CDR3 length equals 15 residues. Trimming took 3 bases from V and 4 from J, leaving 15 bases between them. The germline V gene has CDR1 SQVTM and CDR2 ANQGSEA. The CDR3: CSVETRGRGTGELFF. In DNA, the CDR3 is TGCAGCGTTGAGACCCGGGGGCGCGGCACCGGGGAGCTGTTTTTT.

V gene TRBV19 combines with J gene TRBJ1-1, with D possibly TRBD1 on 6 matching bases. Trimming took 10 bases from V and 0 from J, leaving 18 bases between them. The CDR3 loop spans 15 amino acids. Germline loops: CDR1 LNHDA, CDR2 SQIVND (reference sequence). CDR3 in amino acids: CATQGTTGMNTEAFF. CDR3 DNA sequence: TGTGCCACCCAGGGAACTACAGGGATGAACACTGAAGCTTTCTTT.

The chain employs TRBV11-2 and TRBJ2-3; a weak D match, TRBD1 (6 bases). The CDR3 contains 18 residues. V lost 5 bases to trimming and J lost 1 base, with 22 bases between them. Germline V gene lookup returns CDR1 SGHAT and CDR2 FQNNGV. The CDR3 DNA reads as TGTGCCAGCAGCCGAATAAGGGGGATAGTTGGACGCACAGATACGCAGTATTTT. It encodes CASSRIRGIVGRTDTQYF. The full variable domain, its missing parts supplied by reference TRBV11-2 and TRBJ2-3, is EAGVAQSPRYKIIEKRQSVAFWCNPISGHATLYWYQQILGQGPKLLIQFQNNGVVDDSQLPKDRFSAERLKGVDSTLKIQPAKLEDSAVYLCASSRIRGIVGRTDTQYFGPGTRLTVL.